This TCR beta chain was captured by sequencing in a study of read filtering for tumor transcriptome and immune sequencing. Whole-study context: IR-seq gave about 3.5 to 11 million TCR reads per sample; RNA-seq gave roughly 80 to 1,400.

This clonotype was counted ten times or more. The junction had 11 bases not matched to a gene; V was cut back by 5 bases and J by 3 bases. The germline V gene encodes CDR1 LGHDT and CDR2 YNNKEL (reference sequence). The CDR3 sequence is 16 residues long. The library was built from about 400 ng RNA with molecular barcoded adaptors for alpha/delta and beta/gamma chains. TCRdb re-called the reads with MiXCR, one entry per CDR3 protein. This sample has over 35,000 distinct CDR3 sequences, with 10% to 15% found just once. Sequencing input: a population of CD138-negative cells sorted from bone marrow. The source of this sequence is a donor over 35 with multiple myeloma. The rearrangement uses TRBV3-1 and TRBJ2-5; 8 bases fit TRBD2. The CDR3 loop is CASSDQRERVEETQYF. The DNA of the CDR3 is TGTGCCAGCAGCGACCAGCGGGAGAGGGTTGAAGAGACCCAGTACTTC.